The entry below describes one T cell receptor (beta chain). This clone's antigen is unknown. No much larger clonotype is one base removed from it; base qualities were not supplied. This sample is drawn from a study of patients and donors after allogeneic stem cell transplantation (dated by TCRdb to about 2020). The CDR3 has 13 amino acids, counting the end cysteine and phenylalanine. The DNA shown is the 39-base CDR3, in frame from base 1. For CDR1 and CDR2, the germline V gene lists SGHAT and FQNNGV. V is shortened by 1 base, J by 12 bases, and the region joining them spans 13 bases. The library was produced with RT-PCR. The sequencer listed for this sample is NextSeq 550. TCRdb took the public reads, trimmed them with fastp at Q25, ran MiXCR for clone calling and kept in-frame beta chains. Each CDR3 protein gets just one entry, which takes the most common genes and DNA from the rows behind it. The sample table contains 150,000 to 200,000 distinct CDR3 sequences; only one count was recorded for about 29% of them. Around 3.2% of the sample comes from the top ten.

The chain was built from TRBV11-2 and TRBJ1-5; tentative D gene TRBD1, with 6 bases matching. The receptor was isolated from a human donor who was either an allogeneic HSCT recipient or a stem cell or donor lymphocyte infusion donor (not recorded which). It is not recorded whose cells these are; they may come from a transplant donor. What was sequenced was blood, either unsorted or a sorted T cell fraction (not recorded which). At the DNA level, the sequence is TGTGCCAGCAGCTTAGGCAGGGGACGGCTCCAGCATTTT. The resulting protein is CASSLGRGRLQHF.